The rows below give T cell receptor beta chains drawn from one sample of a study of metastatic and nonmetastatic thyroid tumors. TCRdb recomputed clones from the PCR reads via MiXCR. The data show 25,000 or so clones, with roughly 15% seen just once and approximately 14% held by the top ten. Material: blood. Source of these receptors: a male donor with papillary thyroid cancer or a benign thyroid nodule (not recorded which). Some clones in this sample may be carry-over from other donors' samples. Both conserved end residues are part of each CDR3. Each record gives: CDR3 protein, J gene, V gene.

CDR3 protein: CASTVAGIPTDTQYF
J gene: TRBJ2-3
V gene: TRBV5-1

CDR3 protein: CASSLRDSNYEQYF
J gene: TRBJ2-7
V gene: TRBV5-4

CDR3 protein: CASIPGTSATDTQYF
J gene: TRBJ2-3
V gene: TRBV28

CDR3 protein: CASSQRDLSSYEQYF
J gene: TRBJ2-7
V gene: TRBV4-1

CDR3 protein: CASSQGGTSTDTQYF
J gene: TRBJ2-3
V gene: TRBV4-3

CDR3 protein: CASSFPSSGELFF
J gene: TRBJ2-2
V gene: TRBV11-1

CDR3 protein: CASSPMSSYNEQFF
J gene: TRBJ2-1
V gene: TRBV9

CDR3 protein: CASSLGGSTDTQYF
J gene: TRBJ2-3
V gene: TRBV5-6

CDR3 protein: CASSPRTSGSSNEQFF
J gene: TRBJ2-1
V gene: TRBV9

CDR3 protein: CASSEGQEYGETQYF
J gene: TRBJ2-5
V gene: TRBV25-1

CDR3 protein: CASSEERGGTDTQYF
J gene: TRBJ2-3
V gene: TRBV6-1

CDR3 protein: CASRRDGGSETQYF
J gene: TRBJ2-5
V gene: TRBV5-6

CDR3 protein: CASSLRGSYEQYF
J gene: TRBJ2-7
V gene: TRBV5-4

CDR3 protein: CASSEGSRPKPQPQHF
J gene: TRBJ1-5
V gene: TRBV6-1

CDR3 protein: CSAQGGAGSTDTQYF
J gene: TRBJ2-3
V gene: TRBV20-1

CDR3 protein: CASSSTRTGRNGCTF
J gene: TRBJ1-2
V gene: TRBV6-1

CDR3 protein: CASSPYRRDPLGETQYF
J gene: TRBJ2-5
V gene: TRBV3-1

CDR3 protein: CASSFLVGESGNTIYF
J gene: TRBJ1-3
V gene: TRBV12-3/TRBV12-4

CDR3 protein: CASSLGWVDRAKNIQYF
J gene: TRBJ2-4
V gene: TRBV7-2

CDR3 protein: CASSSGSGGRTGGLPYEQYF
J gene: TRBJ2-7
V gene: TRBV27

CDR3 protein: CASSSVEEDTQYF
J gene: TRBJ2-3
V gene: TRBV6-2/TRBV6-3

CDR3 protein: CASSSWTGEFEKLFF
J gene: TRBJ1-4
V gene: TRBV5-6

CDR3 protein: CASSFLSGANVLTF
J gene: TRBJ2-6
V gene: TRBV6-1

CDR3 protein: CASSLPSRVGLFF
J gene: TRBJ1-4
V gene: TRBV12-3/TRBV12-4

CDR3 protein: CAISESRSNQPQHF
J gene: TRBJ1-5
V gene: TRBV10-3

CDR3 protein: CASSLIGVGYEQYF
J gene: TRBJ2-7
V gene: TRBV28

CDR3 protein: CASTASANTGELFF
J gene: TRBJ2-2
V gene: TRBV6-1

CDR3 protein: CASRGTGSDQPQHF
J gene: TRBJ1-5
V gene: TRBV19

CDR3 protein: CASSMTGNIQYF
J gene: TRBJ2-4
V gene: TRBV19

CDR3 protein: CASRLSLTRGDTGELFF
J gene: TRBJ2-2
V gene: TRBV6-1

CDR3 protein: CASSAQGSITGELFF
J gene: TRBJ2-2
V gene: TRBV6-1

CDR3 protein: CAWTTATSPLHF
J gene: TRBJ1-6
V gene: TRBV30

CDR3 protein: CASRASERGMFF
J gene: TRBJ2-2
V gene: TRBV5-1

CDR3 protein: CASSTTRGSSYNGQFF
J gene: TRBJ2-1
V gene: TRBV10-1

CDR3 protein: CASSPSQAPGANVLTF
J gene: TRBJ2-6
V gene: TRBV5-8

CDR3 protein: CASSSGTGTYEQYF
J gene: TRBJ2-7
V gene: TRBV5-1

CDR3 protein: CSADAGTSGRYEQYF
J gene: TRBJ2-7
V gene: TRBV20-1

CDR3 protein: CASSFVGSGYTF
J gene: TRBJ1-2
V gene: TRBV5-6

CDR3 protein: CASSYETGGYEQYF
J gene: TRBJ2-7
V gene: TRBV11-2

CDR3 protein: CAASPGRWSYNSPLHF
J gene: TRBJ1-6
V gene: TRBV30

CDR3 protein: CSGRGDSGANVLTF
J gene: TRBJ2-6
V gene: TRBV20-1

CDR3 protein: CAISETYREGGGYTF
J gene: TRBJ1-2
V gene: TRBV10-3

CDR3 protein: CSVVAEGTEAFF
J gene: TRBJ1-1
V gene: TRBV29-1

CDR3 protein: CASRGPGGETQYF
J gene: TRBJ2-5
V gene: TRBV5-4

CDR3 protein: CSASPPQQETQYF
J gene: TRBJ2-5
V gene: TRBV20-1

CDR3 protein: CASSSSWNSPPNF
J gene: TRBJ1-6
V gene: TRBV19

CDR3 protein: CASSEGTGGYEQYF
J gene: TRBJ2-7
V gene: TRBV10-1

CDR3 protein: CASSLGERGGGLGETQYF
J gene: TRBJ2-5
V gene: TRBV11-2

CDR3 protein: CATSDLTRPFEQFF
J gene: TRBJ2-1
V gene: TRBV24-1

CDR3 protein: CASRGTGPSRRAQYF
J gene: TRBJ2-3
V gene: TRBV6-4